This is a list of T cell receptor beta chains from one sample in a study of OX40 agonist ivuxolimab in advanced cancers. TCRdb's table, derived via immunoSEQ multiplex PCR, lists solely in-frame clones and lacks some. The data show about 90,000 clones, approximately 85% seen once. Specimen: CD4+ or CD8+ T cells sorted from blood, collected in a trial of the OX40 agonist ivuxolimab. The receptors stem from an adult with an advanced solid tumor such as melanoma, head and neck, liver or kidney cancer. Both conserved end residues are part of each CDR3. Fields, in order: clone size, J gene, D gene, V gene, CDR3 protein, CDR3 DNA. A D gene is named only where the DNA matches it firmly. Clone size appears in some rows only: once, few, many, or a class for an expanded clone.

- | TRBJ1-3 | - | TRBV18 | CASSLQSRASGNTIYF | TGTGCCAGCTCACTCCAATCCAGGGCGTCTGGAAACACCATATATTTT
- | TRBJ2-4 | TRBD1 | TRBV19 | CASSIGQGARAGIQYF | TGTGCCAGTAGTATCGGGCAGGGGGCCCGAGCTGGCATTCAGTACTTC
- | TRBJ2-3 | - | TRBV2 | CASSATGKTDTQYF | TGTGCCAGCAGTGCGACAGGTAAAACAGATACGCAGTATTTT
- | TRBJ2-3 | TRBD1 | TRBV18 | CASSRYAQGADTQYF | TGTGCCAGCTCACGGTATGCACAGGGGGCAGATACGCAGTATTTT
few | TRBJ1-4 | - | TRBV19 | CASSRNEKLFF | TGTGCCAGTAGTAGGAATGAAAAACTGTTTTTT
- | TRBJ1-5 | TRBD1 | TRBV27 | CASRKADRANQPQHF | TGTGCCAGCAGGAAAGCCGACAGGGCCAATCAGCCCCAGCATTTT
- | TRBJ1-1 | - | TRBV7-3 | CASSLGGVRNTEAFF | TGTGCCAGCAGCTTAGGTGGGGTCAGGAACACTGAAGCTTTCTTT
- | TRBJ2-1 | TRBD2 | TRBV29-1 | CSVGASGRAGEQFF | TGCAGCGTTGGCGCTAGCGGGAGGGCCGGGGAGCAGTTCTTC
few | TRBJ1-5 | - | TRBV2 | CASSSNRGNQPQHF | TGTGCCAGCAGTAGTAACCGGGGCAATCAGCCCCAGCATTTT
- | TRBJ2-3 | - | TRBV5-1 | CASSPDRFTDTQYF | TGCGCCAGCAGCCCAGACAGATTCACAGATACGCAGTATTTT
- | TRBJ2-2 | - | TRBV5-6 | CASSLGPNTGELFF | TGTGCCAGCAGCTTGGGCCCGAACACCGGGGAGCTGTTTTTT
- | TRBJ2-6 | - | TRBV4-3 | CASSRHLTGSGANVLTF | TGCGCCAGCAGCCGCCATCTTACGGGATCTGGGGCCAACGTCCTGACTTTC
- | TRBJ2-5 | TRBD2 | TRBV5-6 | CASDPREGQETQYF | TGTGCCAGCGACCCACGGGAGGGACAAGAGACCCAGTACTTC
- | TRBJ1-1 | TRBD1 | TRBV7-2 | CASRPGTATTEAFF | TGTGCCAGCAGACCAGGGACAGCTACCACTGAAGCTTTCTTT
- | TRBJ2-7 | - | TRBV2 | CASTQSGTASYEQYF | TGTGCCAGCACCCAAAGCGGGACAGCCTCCTACGAGCAGTACTTC
- | TRBJ1-1 | - | TRBV5-1 | CASSYYQGLYTEAFF | TGCGCCAGCAGCTACTATCAGGGGCTATACACTGAAGCTTTCTTT
- | TRBJ1-2 | - | TRBV27 | CASRREDRDGIYGYTF | TGTGCCAGCCGACGTGAAGACCGGGACGGAATCTATGGCTACACCTTC
- | TRBJ2-1 | TRBD2 | TRBV15 | CATSRAAGAIGEEQFF | TGTGCCACCAGCAGGGCAGCGGGAGCAATTGGAGAAGAGCAGTTCTTC
once | TRBJ1-4 | - | TRBV5-4 | CASSLARGEKLFF | TGTGCCAGCAGCTTGGCCAGGGGTGAAAAACTGTTTTTT
- | TRBJ1-1 | - | TRBV2 | CASSLTREGTEAFF | TGTGCCAGCAGTTTAACCCGGGAGGGGACTGAAGCTTTCTTT
once | TRBJ1-4 | - | TRBV11-2 | CASSPGTRNEKLFF | TGTGCCAGCAGCCCGGGGACGCGTAATGAAAAACTGTTTTTT